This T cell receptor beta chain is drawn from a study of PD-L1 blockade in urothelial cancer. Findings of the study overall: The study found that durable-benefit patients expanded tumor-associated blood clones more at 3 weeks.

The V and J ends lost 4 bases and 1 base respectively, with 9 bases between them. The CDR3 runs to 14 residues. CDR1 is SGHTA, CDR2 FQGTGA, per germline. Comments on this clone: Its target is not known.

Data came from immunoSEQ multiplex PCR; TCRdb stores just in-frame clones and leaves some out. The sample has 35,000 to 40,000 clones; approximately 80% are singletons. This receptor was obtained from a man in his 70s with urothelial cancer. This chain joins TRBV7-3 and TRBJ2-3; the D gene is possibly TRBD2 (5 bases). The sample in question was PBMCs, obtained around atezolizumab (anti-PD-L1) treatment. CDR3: CASSSFGGTDTQYF. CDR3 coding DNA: TGTGCCAGCAGCTCTTTCGGGGGCACAGATACGCAGTATTTT. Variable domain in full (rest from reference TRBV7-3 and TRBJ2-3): GAGVSQTPSNKVTEKGKYVELRCDPISGHTALYWYRQSLGQGPEFLIYFQGTGAADDSGLPNDRFFAVRPEGSVSTLKIQRTERGDSAVYLCASSSFGGTDTQYFGPGTRLTVL.